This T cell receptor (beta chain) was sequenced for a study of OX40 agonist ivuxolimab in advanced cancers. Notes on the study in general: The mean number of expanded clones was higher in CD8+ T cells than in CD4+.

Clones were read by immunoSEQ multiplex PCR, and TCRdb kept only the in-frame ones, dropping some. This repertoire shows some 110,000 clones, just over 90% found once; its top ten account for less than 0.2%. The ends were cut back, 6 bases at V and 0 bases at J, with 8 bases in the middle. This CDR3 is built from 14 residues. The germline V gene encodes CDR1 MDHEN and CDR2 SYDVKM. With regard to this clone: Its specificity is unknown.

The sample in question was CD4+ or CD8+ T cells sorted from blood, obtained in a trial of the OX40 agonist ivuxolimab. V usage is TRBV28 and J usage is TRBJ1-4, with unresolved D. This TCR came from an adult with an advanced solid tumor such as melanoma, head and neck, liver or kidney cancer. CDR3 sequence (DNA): TGTGCCAGCAGAAGAGGGTCAACTAATGAAAAACTGTTTTTT. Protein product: CASRRGSTNEKLFF.